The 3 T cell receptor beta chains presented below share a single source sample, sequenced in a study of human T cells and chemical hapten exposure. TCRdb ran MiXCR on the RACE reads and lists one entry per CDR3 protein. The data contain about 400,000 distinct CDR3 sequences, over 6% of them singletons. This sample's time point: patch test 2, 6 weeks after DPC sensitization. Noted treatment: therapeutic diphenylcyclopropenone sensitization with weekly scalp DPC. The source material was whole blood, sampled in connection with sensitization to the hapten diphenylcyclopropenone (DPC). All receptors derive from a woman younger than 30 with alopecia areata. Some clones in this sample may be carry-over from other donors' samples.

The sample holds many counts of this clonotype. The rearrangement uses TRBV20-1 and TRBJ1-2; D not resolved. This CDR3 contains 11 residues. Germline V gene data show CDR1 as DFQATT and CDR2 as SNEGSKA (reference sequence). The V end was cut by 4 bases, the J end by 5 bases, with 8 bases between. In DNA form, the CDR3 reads TGCAGTGCTACTGTCCCTTATGGCTACACCTTC. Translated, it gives CSATVPYGYTF.

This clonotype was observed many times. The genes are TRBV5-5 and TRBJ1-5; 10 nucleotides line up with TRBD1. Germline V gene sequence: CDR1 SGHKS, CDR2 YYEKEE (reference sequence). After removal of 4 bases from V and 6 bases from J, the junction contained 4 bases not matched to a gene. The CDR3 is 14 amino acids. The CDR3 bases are TGTGCCAGCAGCCTGGGACAGGGGTTTCAGCCCCAGCATTTT. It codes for CASSLGQGFQPQHF.

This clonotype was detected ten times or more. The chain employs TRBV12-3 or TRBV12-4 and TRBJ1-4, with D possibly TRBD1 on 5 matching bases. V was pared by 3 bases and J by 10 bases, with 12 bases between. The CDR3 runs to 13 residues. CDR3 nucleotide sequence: TGTGCCAGCAGTTTCTGGGGGGAGGGAAAACTGTTTTTT. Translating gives CASSFWGEGKLFF.